Listed below are T cell receptor beta chains from one sample, sequenced in a study of blood T cell repertoires in COVID-19. The protocol was immunoSEQ multiplex PCR, while the TCRdb copy is restricted to in-frame clones and leaves out a portion. The profile shows fewer than 350,000 clones, more than 75% of them singletons. Sequenced material: peripheral blood. The origin of the receptors is a woman aged 30 to 39 who had recovered from COVID-19. Each CDR3 is given with its conserved first and last residue. Fields, in order: clone size, J gene, V gene, D gene, CDR3 protein, CDR3 DNA. The D gene is left open where the match is weak. Only part of the rows carry a size: once, few, many, or a class if the clone is expanded.

clone_size: -
j_call: TRBJ2-7
v_call: TRBV6-5
d_call: -
cdr3_aa: CASSPSGHRSYEQYF
cdr3_nt: TGTGCCAGCAGTCCTTCGGGACACCGCTCCTACGAGCAGTACTTC

clone_size: -
j_call: TRBJ2-2
v_call: TRBV9
d_call: TRBD2
cdr3_aa: CASSVRAVAGVTGELFF
cdr3_nt: TGTGCCAGCAGCGTACGTGCGGTAGCGGGAGTCACCGGGGAGCTGTTTTTT

clone_size: -
j_call: TRBJ2-7
v_call: TRBV7-8
d_call: TRBD1
cdr3_aa: CASSLAKDRGPPYEQYF
cdr3_nt: TGTGCCAGCAGCTTAGCCAAGGACAGGGGCCCTCCCTACGAGCAGTACTTC

clone_size: once
j_call: TRBJ2-3
v_call: TRBV18
d_call: TRBD2
cdr3_aa: CASSRGTSGFTDTQYF
cdr3_nt: TGTGCCAGCTCCCGAGGGACTAGCGGATTCACAGATACGCAGTATTTT

clone_size: -
j_call: TRBJ2-3
v_call: TRBV9
d_call: -
cdr3_aa: CASSPGTFPTDTQYF
cdr3_nt: TGTGCCAGCAGCCCTGGGACTTTCCCCACAGATACGCAGTATTTT

clone_size: once
j_call: TRBJ2-7
v_call: TRBV4-1
d_call: TRBD2
cdr3_aa: CASSQGLAGAEEQYF
cdr3_nt: TGCGCCAGCAGCCAAGGGCTAGCGGGAGCTGAAGAGCAGTACTTC

clone_size: once
j_call: TRBJ1-4
v_call: TRBV19
d_call: TRBD1
cdr3_aa: CASTVGTGGNEKLFF
cdr3_nt: TGTGCCAGTACCGTGGGGACAGGGGGAAATGAAAAACTGTTTTTT

clone_size: -
j_call: TRBJ1-1
v_call: TRBV2
d_call: TRBD1
cdr3_aa: CASRITGGKNTEAFF
cdr3_nt: TGTGCCAGCAGGATAACAGGGGGCAAGAACACTGAAGCTTTCTTT

clone_size: -
j_call: TRBJ1-2
v_call: TRBV6-2/TRBV6-3
d_call: TRBD1
cdr3_aa: CASSYRGQGDFYGYTF
cdr3_nt: TGTGCCAGCAGTTATCGCGGACAGGGGGATTTCTATGGCTACACCTTC

clone_size: -
j_call: TRBJ2-5
v_call: TRBV7-2
d_call: -
cdr3_aa: CASSWSGGNQETQYF
cdr3_nt: TGTGCCAGCAGTTGGAGTGGCGGAAACCAAGAGACCCAGTACTTC

clone_size: few
j_call: TRBJ1-3
v_call: TRBV6-5
d_call: -
cdr3_aa: CASSYSQGSGNTIYF
cdr3_nt: TGTGCCAGCAGTTACTCACAGGGCTCTGGAAACACCATATATTTT

clone_size: once
j_call: TRBJ1-2
v_call: TRBV3-1/TRBV3-2
d_call: -
cdr3_aa: CASSQGQVGGGYTF
cdr3_nt: TGTGCCAGCAGCCAAGGACAGGTTGGAGGTGGCTACACCTTC

clone_size: -
j_call: TRBJ1-2
v_call: TRBV12-2
d_call: -
cdr3_aa: CASRLATVTGGDRYGYTF
cdr3_nt: TGTGCAAGTCGCTTAGCTACGGTGACAGGGGGCGACAGGTATGGCTACACCTTC

clone_size: -
j_call: TRBJ1-5
v_call: TRBV2
d_call: -
cdr3_aa: CASSRQVSNQPQHF
cdr3_nt: TGTGCCAGCAGCCGACAGGTCAGCAATCAGCCCCAGCATTTT

clone_size: -
j_call: TRBJ2-2
v_call: TRBV5-8
d_call: TRBD1
cdr3_aa: CASSGGTGDTGELFF
cdr3_nt: TGTGCCAGCAGCGGGGGGACAGGCGACACCGGGGAGCTGTTTTTT

clone_size: -
j_call: TRBJ2-2
v_call: TRBV19
d_call: TRBD2
cdr3_aa: CASSFSGGTGELFF
cdr3_nt: TGTGCCAGTAGTTTTTCGGGAGGGACCGGGGAGCTGTTTTTT

clone_size: -
j_call: TRBJ2-1
v_call: TRBV15
d_call: TRBD2
cdr3_aa: CATSGAAGVGYNEQFF
cdr3_nt: TGTGCCACCAGCGGGGCGGCGGGAGTAGGGTACAATGAGCAGTTCTTC

clone_size: -
j_call: TRBJ2-1
v_call: TRBV7-2
d_call: TRBD1
cdr3_aa: CASSRRTGGNEQFF
cdr3_nt: TGTGCCAGCAGCAGAAGGACAGGGGGCAATGAGCAGTTCTTC

clone_size: -
j_call: TRBJ1-4
v_call: TRBV7-2
d_call: TRBD1
cdr3_aa: CASRGQGFTNEKLFF
cdr3_nt: TGTGCCAGCAGGGGACAGGGGTTCACTAATGAAAAACTGTTTTTT

clone_size: -
j_call: TRBJ2-5
v_call: TRBV27
d_call: TRBD2
cdr3_aa: CASSFLSGTSILETQYF
cdr3_nt: TGTGCCAGCAGTTTCTTATCCGGGACTAGCATTTTAGAGACCCAGTACTTC

clone_size: -
j_call: TRBJ2-1
v_call: TRBV24-1
d_call: TRBD2
cdr3_aa: CATGLAGDNEQFF
cdr3_nt: TGTGCCACCGGGCTAGCGGGGGACAATGAGCAGTTCTTC

clone_size: -
j_call: TRBJ1-1
v_call: TRBV11-2
d_call: TRBD1
cdr3_aa: CASSARQGRGTEAFF
cdr3_nt: TGTGCCAGCAGCGCTAGACAGGGACGTGGCACTGAAGCTTTCTTT

clone_size: -
j_call: TRBJ2-3
v_call: TRBV6-6
d_call: -
cdr3_aa: CASSSARDTTQYF
cdr3_nt: TGTGCCAGCAGTTCCGCAAGGGACACGACGCAGTATTTT

clone_size: -
j_call: TRBJ2-5
v_call: TRBV2
d_call: -
cdr3_aa: CASITIQGETQYF
cdr3_nt: TGTGCCAGCATCACGATCCAGGGAGAGACCCAGTACTTC

clone_size: -
j_call: TRBJ2-2
v_call: TRBV18
d_call: TRBD1
cdr3_aa: CASSPQGQATGELFF
cdr3_nt: TGTGCCAGCTCACCCCAGGGACAGGCAACCGGGGAGCTGTTTTTT

clone_size: -
j_call: TRBJ2-2
v_call: TRBV12-3/TRBV12-4
d_call: -
cdr3_aa: CASNPEATGELFF
cdr3_nt: TGTGCCAGCAACCCGGAGGCCACCGGGGAGCTGTTTTTT

clone_size: -
j_call: TRBJ2-1
v_call: TRBV27
d_call: TRBD2
cdr3_aa: CASSRSSGGRNEQFF
cdr3_nt: TGTGCCAGCAGCAGATCTAGCGGGGGCCGCAATGAGCAGTTCTTC

clone_size: -
j_call: TRBJ2-5
v_call: TRBV19
d_call: TRBD2
cdr3_aa: CASSIVAGGLETQYF
cdr3_nt: TGTGCCAGTAGTATAGTAGCGGGGGGGCTGGAGACCCAGTACTTC

clone_size: -
j_call: TRBJ1-1
v_call: TRBV29-1
d_call: -
cdr3_aa: CSSDIGGNTEAFF
cdr3_nt: TGCAGCTCCGATATAGGGGGGAACACTGAAGCTTTCTTT

clone_size: -
j_call: TRBJ1-2
v_call: TRBV7-9
d_call: TRBD1
cdr3_aa: CASSKDGTAAPRPGYTF
cdr3_nt: TGTGCCAGCAGCAAAGATGGGACAGCCGCACCTCGACCCGGCTACACCTTC

clone_size: -
j_call: TRBJ2-2
v_call: TRBV12-3/TRBV12-4
d_call: -
cdr3_aa: CASSLSRTGELFF
cdr3_nt: TGTGCCAGCAGTTTATCCCGGACCGGGGAGCTGTTTTTT

clone_size: -
j_call: TRBJ2-2
v_call: TRBV15
d_call: TRBD1
cdr3_aa: CATSTGGTGGAYTGELFF
cdr3_nt: TGTGCCACCAGCACGGGGGGAACAGGGGGCGCCTATACCGGGGAGCTGTTTTTT

clone_size: -
j_call: TRBJ2-2
v_call: TRBV9
d_call: TRBD2
cdr3_aa: CASSNPGLAGGPSTGELFF
cdr3_nt: TGTGCCAGCAGCAACCCGGGACTAGCGGGAGGGCCGAGCACCGGGGAGCTGTTTTTT

clone_size: -
j_call: TRBJ1-2
v_call: TRBV5-6
d_call: -
cdr3_aa: CASSNQDRLLWGYTF
cdr3_nt: TGTGCCAGCAGCAATCAAGACAGGCTCCTTTGGGGCTACACCTTC

clone_size: -
j_call: TRBJ2-1
v_call: TRBV5-6
d_call: -
cdr3_aa: CASSLSTSWSYNEQFF
cdr3_nt: TGTGCCAGCAGCTTGTCAACTAGTTGGAGTTACAATGAGCAGTTCTTC

clone_size: -
j_call: TRBJ2-7
v_call: TRBV5-1
d_call: TRBD2
cdr3_aa: CASSLSGGIPYEQYF
cdr3_nt: TGCGCCAGCAGCTTGTCGGGAGGCATCCCCTACGAGCAGTACTTC

clone_size: -
j_call: TRBJ2-1
v_call: TRBV5-6
d_call: -
cdr3_aa: CASSPGGRNEQFF
cdr3_nt: TGTGCCAGCAGCCCCGGGGGGCGGAATGAGCAGTTCTTC

clone_size: -
j_call: TRBJ2-7
v_call: TRBV28
d_call: TRBD2
cdr3_aa: CASSSGTSGYEQYF
cdr3_nt: TGTGCCAGCAGTTCCGGGACTAGCGGGTACGAGCAGTACTTC

clone_size: -
j_call: TRBJ1-6
v_call: TRBV5-1
d_call: -
cdr3_aa: CASSLVEGGNSPLHF
cdr3_nt: TGCGCCAGCAGCTTGGTAGAGGGTGGTAATTCACCCCTCCACTTT